This TCR beta chain appears in the sequencing data of a study of T cells in Graves' hyperthyroidism and ophthalmopathy. Study-wide context: Pretreatment peripheral blood was obtained at initial diagnosis.

Calling Graves' hyperthyroidism stable meant ophthalmopathy did not progress within 18 months. Each patient was aged 18 to 65 and had newly diagnosed hyperthyroidism of under 2 months' duration. A patient was excluded if there was uncontrolled infection, other autoimmune disease, pregnancy or lactation. Template material for amplifying TCR beta CDR3 regions consisted of RNA transcripts. TCR CDR3 regions were first amplified by RT-PCR with HTBI primers. TCRdb ran MiXCR on the multiplex PCR reads and lists one entry per CDR3 protein. Here the sample spans roughly 840,000 distinct CDR3 sequences, around 38% being singletons. Only one count was recorded for this clonotype. Between the trimmed V and J ends, which lost 4 bases and 6 bases, there was a span of 10 bases. CDR1 is SNHLY and CDR2 is FYNNEI in the germline V gene. The CDR3 has 13 residues.

What was sequenced was blood. The TCR originated in a man aged 18 to 35 with Graves' hyperthyroidism. The chain combines TRBV2 with TRBJ1-5; possibly TRBD1 for D (5 bases). The CDR3: CASSVGAGQPQHF. CDR3 coding DNA: TGTGCCAGCAGTGTCGGGGCGGGTCAGCCCCAGCATTTT.